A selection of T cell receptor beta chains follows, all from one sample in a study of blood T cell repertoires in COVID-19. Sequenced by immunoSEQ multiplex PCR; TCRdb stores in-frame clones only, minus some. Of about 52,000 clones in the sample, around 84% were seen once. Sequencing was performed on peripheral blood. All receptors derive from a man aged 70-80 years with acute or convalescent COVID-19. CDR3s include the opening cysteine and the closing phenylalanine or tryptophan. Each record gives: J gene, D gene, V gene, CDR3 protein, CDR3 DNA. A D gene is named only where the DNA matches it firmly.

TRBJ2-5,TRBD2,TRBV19,CASSFLAGVLETQYF,TGTGCCAGTAGCTTTTTAGCGGGAGTGTTGGAGACCCAGTACTTC
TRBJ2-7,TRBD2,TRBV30,CAWGTLAGVIRADHEQYF,TGTGCCTGGGGAACTCTAGCGGGAGTAATTCGTGCCGACCACGAGCAGTACTTC
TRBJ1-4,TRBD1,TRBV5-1,CASARQGAFDEKLFF,TGCGCCAGCGCCCGACAGGGGGCTTTCGATGAAAAACTGTTTTTT
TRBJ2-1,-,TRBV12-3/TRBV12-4,CASHSGYNEQFF,TGTGCCAGCCACTCCGGGTACAATGAGCAGTTCTTC
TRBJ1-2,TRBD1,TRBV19,CASSRGQPSNYGYTF,TGTGCCAGTAGTAGGGGACAGCCATCTAACTATGGCTACACCTTC
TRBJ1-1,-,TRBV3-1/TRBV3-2,CASSHRGYNTEAFF,TGTGCCAGCAGCCATAGGGGTTACAACACTGAAGCTTTCTTT
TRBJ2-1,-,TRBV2,CASKDSSYNEQFF,TGTGCCAGCAAGGACAGCTCCTACAATGAGCAGTTCTTC
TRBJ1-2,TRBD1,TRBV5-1,CASSVTGDYGYTF,TGCGCCAGCAGCGTAACAGGGGACTATGGCTACACCTTC
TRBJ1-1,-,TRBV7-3,CASSLNPAGNTEAFF,TGTGCCAGCAGCTTAAACCCCGCGGGGAACACTGAAGCTTTCTTT
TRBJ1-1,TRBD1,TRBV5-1,CASSPWTGATEAFF,TGCGCCAGCAGCCCATGGACAGGAGCCACTGAAGCTTTCTTT